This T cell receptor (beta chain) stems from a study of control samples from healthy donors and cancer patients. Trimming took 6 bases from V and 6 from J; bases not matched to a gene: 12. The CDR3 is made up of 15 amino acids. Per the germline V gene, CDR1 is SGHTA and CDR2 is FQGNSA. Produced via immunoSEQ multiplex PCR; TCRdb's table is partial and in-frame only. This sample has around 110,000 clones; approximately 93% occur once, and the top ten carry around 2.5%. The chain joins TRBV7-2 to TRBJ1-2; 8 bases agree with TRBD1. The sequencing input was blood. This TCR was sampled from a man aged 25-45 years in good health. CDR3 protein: CASSLRPGQAHGYTF. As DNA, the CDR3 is TGTGCCAGCAGTTTACGACCGGGACAGGCTCATGGCTACACCTTC.